Described below is a single T cell receptor (beta chain) sequence and its context. No antigen is known for it. No much larger clone is present one base from it, and per-base qualities are unavailable. From each donor, a single peripheral blood sample of about 110 mL on average was drawn into heparinised tubes. Using a panel that included CD45RO, CCR7, CD25, CD127, CD95 and CD27, naive, central memory, regulatory and stem cell-like memory CD4+ T cells were sorted on a BD FACSAria II. A purity above 98% was achieved for all sorted populations. PBMCs were separated immediately by Lymphoprep density gradient centrifugation and were stained directly, without being cultured. To minimize batch effects, samples were stained and sorted in pairs, one healthy donor with one patient per experiment. These data originate in a study of beta chain features in type 1 diabetes (dated by TCRdb to about 2018). Broadly, across the study: Mean age, gender distribution, total cell number and subset yield were not different between patients and healthy donors. A total of 100 million to 110 million sorted cells were examined across all samples, and a strong correlation was observed between cell number per subset and RNA yield. In the study, recently diagnosed type 1 diabetes patients and matched healthy donors were compared on the TCRB repertoires of their sorted circulating CD4+ T cell subsets. Regulatory and stem cell-like memory subsets were isolated from only 8 patients and 8 healthy donors, whereas naive and central memory subsets came from all 30 or so donors.

Overall results and qualifications from the work: PCR might favor shorter templates, but patient and control samples were amplified and corrected together, so any skew would affect both groups equally. Patients with type 1 diabetes made fewer insertions and deleted more nucleotides at VDJ recombination sites, implying thymic rearrangement abnormalities. Because small numbers of individuals were included in the HLA sub-analyses, any influence of HLA type on TCRB rearrangement was left unresolved. Naive, central memory and regulatory TCRB repertoires appeared more similar among patients than among healthy donors. Because cDNA was sequenced instead of genomic DNA, highly expressing activated cells could be over-represented, though the groups showed no difference in activation or CD3 levels. Type 1 diabetes patients showed a moderate but significant shortening of TCRB CDR3 length in all four CD4+ subsets.

The entire isolated RNA was reverse transcribed using the High Capacity cDNA Reverse Transcription Kit, and thus expressed TCRB transcripts were sequenced. Naive, central memory and regulatory T cell samples underwent deep immunoSEQ sequencing, averaging approximately 3.3 million total reads per sample. Sorted cells were lysed in RLT buffer, and RNA was extracted using DNase-treated RNeasy Micro or Mini kits according to cell number. To prevent cross-contamination, every cell subset was processed on its own, while patient and healthy donor samples were processed together. The immunoSEQ multiplex PCR was used to amplify TCRB sequences from cDNA, generating 87-bp fragments that spanned the CDR3 region. Sequencing of the amplicons was performed on the Illumina HiSeq platform. In the source study's methods: PCR bias was corrected computationally using synthetic template baselines, and reads within Hamming distance 2 were collapsed, with unmergeable singletons discarded. Reads were aligned against IMGT to assign V, D and J genes, CDR3 length and insertions or deletions at six rearrangement sites. Within each subset, clonotype counts were normalized to sorted cell number, after which true diversity and Gini coefficients were computed with the tcR R package. The overlap coefficient, calculated on TCRB nucleotide sequences, was used to quantify repertoire sharing. Out-of-frame TCRB sequences from naive cells were analyzed as a proxy for the pre-selection repertoire. This is the immuneACCESS table as TCRdb keeps it, with only in-frame sequences that have V and J called. A part of the clones is gone; compared with another copy, unresolved V genes explain less than half, and the rest is unexplained. V, J and clone size derive from that table, while D and trimming were established from the DNA sequence. For this sample the table gives 680,000 or so clones, of which roughly 15% were detected only once. The top ten constitute more than 0.08% of the sample.

Its CDR3 holds 16 amino acids, cysteine through phenylalanine. Only the CDR3 region is kept as DNA, spanning 48 bases read in frame from base 1. The germline V end is reduced by 2 bases and the J end by 2 bases; junction bases left unmatched: 6. In the germline V gene, CDR1 corresponds to MGHRA and CDR2 to YSYEKL. The sequence derives from a man between 18 and 29 years old in good health. The receptor chain draws on TRBV4-1 and TRBJ2-4, and 7 junctional nucleotides match TRBD1. Sequencing was performed on naive CD4+ T cells from blood. The label giving this sample's cell subset or site can be read as: true naive CD4+ T cells. The CDR3 corresponds to CASSQPRQGSKNIQYF. The sequenced DNA is TGCGCCAGCAGCCAACCTCGACAGGGCTCCAAAAACATTCAGTACTTC.